This T cell receptor (beta chain) was sequenced during a study of response to subunit inactivated influenza vaccine. General study findings and limits: Each seasonal influenza vaccination recruits few new T cells, the authors suggested.

Losses at the gene ends were 2 bases for V and 6 bases for J; bases not matched to a gene: 12. Germline-derived CDR1 and CDR2 are MNHEY and SMNVEV (reference sequence). CDR3 length equals 16 residues. A single record per CDR3 protein comes from TCRdb applying MiXCR to the RT-PCR reads. The data show fewer than 700,000 distinct CDR3 sequences, with 10% to 15% seen just once and under 15% held by the top ten. This clonotype was found a few times. Its antigen is still unknown. The chain combines TRBV27 with TRBJ1-2, with 7 bases identical to TRBD1. Source: PBMCs from blood, taken about 6 weeks after vaccination. This receptor was taken from a man over 45 who received an inactivated influenza vaccine. CDR3 coding DNA: TGTGCCAGCAGTTTAAAGCCTCGACAGGGAGTCCATGGCTACACCTTC. Amino acid sequence: CASSLKPRQGVHGYTF.